What follows is one T cell receptor beta chain and its context. Its antigen is as yet unknown. Germline assignment: CDR1 MGHRA and CDR2 YSYEKL. Trimming took off 1 base at V and 4 bases at J, with 10 bases between the two ends. This CDR3 is 14 amino acids long. This sample stems from a study of beta chain features in type 1 diabetes. Study-wide findings and caveats: A potential influence of HLA type upon TCRB rearrangement remained unresolved herein. Reduced insertions and increased deletions marked VDJ junctions in type 1 diabetes patients. Type 1 diabetes patients had TCRB CDR3s that were shorter (moderately but significantly so) in all four CD4+ subsets. Although PCR might favor shorter templates, it would do so equally in patients and controls.

Sequenced material consisted of expressed TCRB transcripts (all of the isolated RNA was reverse transcribed). Here immunoSEQ multiplex PCR was the method, and the copy in TCRdb shows in-frame clones only, minus some. The data hold approximately 360,000 clones, with roughly an eighth observed a single time. Only one heparinised blood draw was taken per donor, and its volume averaged about 120 mL. Sequencing used naive CD4+ T cells from blood. This receptor was obtained from a woman younger than 35 with type 1 diabetes. The rearrangement links TRBV4-1 to TRBJ2-5; D might be TRBD2 (6 bases). CDR3 in DNA: TGCGCCAGCAGCCAAGTCGCGGGATTAGAGACCCAGTACTTC. This gives the protein CASSQVAGLETQYF.